These 6 T cell receptor beta chains share one sample of origin, sequenced in a study of T cell responses to AZD1222 COVID-19 vaccine. The repertoire was sequenced with immunoSEQ multiplex PCR; TCRdb's copy has only in-frame clones and lacks some. The data contain around 170,000 clones, just over 90% of them singletons. The sample consisted of peripheral blood, taken on day 0 of AZD1222 vaccination. The receptor set was obtained from an adult in good health.

This clone was seen just once. The V call is TRBV7-2, the J call TRBJ2-5; tentatively, D is TRBD1 (5 bases). The CDR3 spans 14 residues. V was shortened by 5 bases and J by 1 base, with 11 bases between the two germline ends. Germline CDR1 SGHTA, CDR2 FQGNSA. Written as DNA, the CDR3 is TGTGCCAGCAGCCTTTTGGGGCCCCAAGAGACCCAGTACTTC. Its protein product is CASSLLGPQETQYF.

DNA of the CDR3: TGCAGCGCGACGTCAGGGGACAACACCGGGGAGCTGTTTTTT. This sequence encodes CSATSGDNTGELFF. The J gene is TRBJ2-2, the V gene TRBV29-1, with D perhaps matching TRBD1 (6 bases). CDR3 size: 14 residues. Germline V gene sequence: CDR1 SQVTM, CDR2 ANQGSEA. V lost 7 bases to trimming and J lost 2 bases, with 14 bases between them.

J is TRBJ2-1 and V is TRBV7-9, with D maybe TRBD2 (5 bases). Looked up from germline, CDR1 is SEHNR and CDR2 is FQNEAQ (reference sequence). The germline V and J ends were trimmed by 2 bases and 2 bases, with 10 bases remaining between them. CDR3 length: 15 amino acids. In DNA, the CDR3 is TGTGCCAGCAGCTTAATCGGGATTGCCTACAATGAGCAGTTCTTC. It specifies CASSLIGIAYNEQFF.

This sequence joins TRBV5-1 and TRBJ2-7, with TRBD2 matching 9 bases. This CDR3 region has 15 residues. V gave up 0 bases and J gave up 2 bases; unmatched junction bases: 3. Germline V gene data show CDR1 as SGHRS and CDR2 as YFSETQ. The CDR3 DNA is TGCGCCAGCAGCTTGGTGGCGGGAGGGCCCTACGAGCAGTACTTC. As protein: CASSLVAGGPYEQYF.

V and J are TRBV2 and TRBJ1-6; D is undetermined. Trimming removed 7 bases at V and 7 bases at J, with 11 bases between. The germline gives CDR1 SNHLY, CDR2 FYNNEI. The CDR3 is made up of 13 amino acids. CDR3 amino acids: CASTRGLNSPLHF. DNA for the CDR3: TGTGCCAGCACCCGCGGGCTGAATTCACCCCTCCACTTT.

This chain uses TRBV28 with TRBJ1-1; tentatively, D is TRBD1 (5 bases). This CDR3 spans 15 amino acids. Trimming stripped 5 bases from V and 0 bases from J, with 13 bases between. CDR1 and CDR2 from the germline V gene are MDHEN and SYDVKM. The CDR3 DNA reads TGTGCCAGCAGTAAGTCCGGGACGGTGAACACTGAAGCTTTCTTT. Its translation: CASSKSGTVNTEAFF.